Below are 8 T cell receptor beta chains sequenced from a single sample in a study of CD8+CD57+ T cells in acquired aplastic anemia. Patients chosen for sequencing had CD8+CD57+ cells that had expanded, as shown by flow cytometry. CDR3 and TCR beta VDJ profiling relied on genomic DNA as the template. Each CDR3 protein gets one entry after TCRdb re-called the reads with MiXCR. The sample records roughly 180,000 distinct CDR3 sequences, 45% to 60% being singletons. Material for sequencing was sorted CD4+, CD8+, or CD8+CD57+ T cells (not recorded which) from PBMCs. Source of these receptors: a human donor with aplastic anemia.

A note on this clonotype: A much more abundant neighbour one base away suggests this may be a read error. V is TRBV4-1 and J is TRBJ1-1; perhaps TRBD1 as D (6 bases). Germline lookup yields CDR1 MGHRA and CDR2 YSYEKL. The CDR3 loop spans 18 amino acids. The CDR3 DNA reads as TGCGCCAGCAGCCAAGGGGGGGGCAGAGGGCCCATGAACACTGAAGCTCTCTTT. It specifies CASSQGGGRGPMNTEALF.

V and J are TRBV10-3 and TRBJ2-4, with 10 bases lining up with TRBD2. V was pared by 5 bases and J by 2 bases, with 3 bases of the junction left unmatched. Germline V gene data show CDR1 as ENHRY and CDR2 as SYGVKD. There are 15 residues in the CDR3. CDR3 DNA sequence: TGTGCCATCAGTAGCGGGGGGGCAACCAAAAACATTCAGTACTTC. It encodes CAISSGGATKNIQYF.

In this sample, this clonotype turned up many times. The V gene is TRBV20-1, the J gene TRBJ2-3; no clear D. Trimming stripped 0 bases from V and 2 bases from J, with 9 bases between. The CDR3 has 14 amino acids. Germline V gene lookup returns CDR1 DFQATT and CDR2 SNEGSKA (reference sequence). CDR3 bases: TGCAGTGCTAGAGATAGTCAGTTCACAGATACGCAGTATTTT. Its protein is CSARDSQFTDTQYF.

With regard to this clonotype: A read error may produce the germline difference seen at one junction end. The J gene is TRBJ2-1, the V gene TRBV20-1; possible D gene TRBD1, 6 bases. Germline V CDR1 and CDR2: DFQATT, SNEGSKA (reference sequence). This CDR3 is 14 amino acids long. The CDR3 nucleotides read TGCAGTGCTAGCGGGACACTCTCCTACAATGAGCAGCTCTTC. This translates into CSASGTLSYNEQLF.

This clonotype was detected many times. This CDR3 is CATSRVGGTGDEKLFF. The CDR3 DNA reads as TGTGCCACCAGCAGAGTCGGGGGGACAGGGGATGAAAAACTGTTTTTT. The V and J genes are TRBV15 and TRBJ1-4, with 10 bases lining up with TRBD1. Germline CDR1 is LNHNV and CDR2 is YYDKDF (reference sequence). The CDR3 is made up of 16 amino acids. Losses at the gene ends were 1 base for V and 6 bases for J; bases not matched to a gene: 5.

This clonotype was recorded many times. This chain joins TRBV5-1 and TRBJ1-4; D possibly corresponds to TRBD1 (6 bases). From germline, CDR1 is SGHRS and CDR2 YFSETQ. This CDR3 contains 14 residues. The ends were cut back, 4 bases at V and 3 bases at J, with 10 bases in the middle. The CDR3 DNA is TGCGCCAGCAGCGCGGGACACCCTAATGAAAAACTGTTTTTT. Translation: CASSAGHPNEKLFF.

This chain uses TRBV11-3 with TRBJ2-5, with TRBD1 matching over 9 bases. CDR1 and CDR2 (germline): SGHNT, YENEEA. V was pared by 6 bases and J by 5 bases, with 7 bases of the junction left unmatched. This CDR3 has 14 residues. DNA for the CDR3: TGTGCCAGCAGTCCATACAGGGGGCAGGAGACCCAGTACTTC. Protein product: CASSPYRGQETQYF.

The chain employs TRBV29-1 and TRBJ1-2; TRBD1 matches at 9 bases. The CDR3 is made up of 12 amino acids. In germline, CDR1 is SQVTM, CDR2 ANQGSEA. V dropped 6 bases and J dropped 8; count of bases not matched to a gene: 7. CDR3: CSVDPGQGGYTF. CDR3 DNA sequence: TGCAGCGTCGACCCGGGACAGGGAGGCTACACCTTC. Filled out from reference TRBV29-1 and TRBJ1-2, the complete variable domain reads SAVISQKPSRDICQRGTSLTIQCQVDSQVTMMFWYRQQPGQSLTLIATANQGSEATYESGFVIDKFPISRPNLTFSTLTVSNMSPEDSSIYLCSVDPGQGGYTFGSGTRLTVV.